This T cell receptor (beta chain) appears in the sequencing data of a study of T cell responses to AZD1222 COVID-19 vaccine. The table came from immunoSEQ multiplex PCR; TCRdb's copy has only in-frame clones and leaves some out. The sample records about 84,000 clones, nearly 90% being singletons. Trimming left V 7 bases short and J 4 bases short, with 15 bases between. The CDR3 is made up of 14 amino acids. Germline CDR1 and CDR2: SGHAT and FQNNGV. About this clone itself: Its antigen is not identified.

General study points: Epitopes outside B.1.351 and B.1.1.7 mutated regions reportedly drew nearly half of spike TCRs. Compared with day 0, the breadth and depth of the Spike-specific TCR repertoire rose significantly after two doses of AZD1222.

The TCR originated in an adult in good health. The chain is built from TRBV11-2 and TRBJ2-3; D is undetermined. The sequencing used peripheral blood, collected on day 0 of AZD1222 vaccination. The CDR3 is CASTIAESPDTQYF. The CDR3 DNA reads TGTGCCAGCACTATTGCCGAAAGTCCAGATACGCAGTATTTT. The variable domain in full, completed from reference TRBV11-2 and TRBJ2-3, reads EAGVAQSPRYKIIEKRQSVAFWCNPISGHATLYWYQQILGQGPKLLIQFQNNGVVDDSQLPKDRFSAERLKGVDSTLKIQPAKLEDSAVYLCASTIAESPDTQYFGPGTRLTVL.